Listed below are T cell receptor beta chains from one sample, sequenced in a study of control samples from healthy donors and cancer patients. Profiling relied on immunoSEQ multiplex PCR, and the TCRdb table lists in-frame clones only, not all of them. Of tens of thousands of clones in the sample, more than 75% were seen once. The sequenced material came from PBMCs. The receptors shown here come from a woman in her sixties or seventies with head and neck cancer. CDR3s include the opening cysteine and the closing phenylalanine or tryptophan. A D gene is named only where the DNA matches it firmly. Size is omitted from some rows. Given values are once, few, many or a class for expanded clones.

CDR3: CASSSGQGHTGELFF
DNA: TGTGCCAGCAGTTCCGGACAGGGGCACACCGGGGAGCTGTTTTTT
size: -
D: TRBD1
J: TRBJ2-2
V: TRBV6-6

CDR3: CASSPDQGAGNTIYF
DNA: TGTGCCAGCTCACCCGACCAGGGCGCTGGAAACACCATATATTTT
size: -
D: -
J: TRBJ1-3
V: TRBV18

CDR3: CASTYTGVDEQFF
DNA: TGTGCCAGCACCTACACAGGGGTCGATGAGCAGTTCTTC
size: -
D: TRBD1
J: TRBJ2-1
V: TRBV5-6

CDR3: CASSGRITNTIYF
DNA: TGTGCCAGTTCGGGAAGAATCACAAACACCATATATTTT
size: -
D: -
J: TRBJ1-3
V: TRBV2

CDR3: CASIRPLNTEAFF
DNA: TGTGCCAGCATACGGCCCCTGAACACTGAAGCTTTCTTT
size: -
D: -
J: TRBJ1-1
V: TRBV28

CDR3: CAISDETRSYEQYF
DNA: TGTGCCATCAGTGACGAGACTAGGTCCTACGAGCAGTACTTC
size: -
D: -
J: TRBJ2-7
V: TRBV10-3

CDR3: CASSEDRGPDYGYTF
DNA: TGTGCCAGCAGTGAAGACCGGGGTCCCGACTATGGCTACACCTTC
size: few
D: -
J: TRBJ1-2
V: TRBV2

CDR3: CAIRPPLAGPTVNEQFF
DNA: TGTGCCATCAGGCCACCCTTAGCGGGACCTACCGTGAATGAGCAGTTCTTC
size: -
D: TRBD2
J: TRBJ2-1
V: TRBV10-3

CDR3: CASSKVERELYEQFF
DNA: TGTGCCAGCAGCAAAGTGGAGCGGGAGTTATATGAGCAGTTCTTC
size: -
D: -
J: TRBJ2-1
V: TRBV21-1

CDR3: CASSVIPGQGNNEQFF
DNA: TGCGCCAGCAGCGTTATTCCGGGACAGGGTAACAATGAGCAGTTCTTC
size: -
D: TRBD1
J: TRBJ2-1
V: TRBV5-1

CDR3: CASSSRGGQLSSGNTIYF
DNA: TGTGCCAGCAGCTCGCGGGGTGGACAGTTGAGCTCTGGAAACACCATATATTTT
size: -
D: -
J: TRBJ1-3
V: TRBV7-9

CDR3: CASSLVGLATYNEQFF
DNA: TGTGCCAGCAGTTTAGTGGGACTAGCGACCTACAATGAGCAGTTCTTC
size: -
D: TRBD2
J: TRBJ2-1
V: TRBV27

CDR3: CASSLEAWTSYNEQFF
DNA: TGCGCCAGCAGCTTGGAGGCATGGACCTCCTACAATGAGCAGTTCTTC
size: once
D: -
J: TRBJ2-1
V: TRBV5-1

CDR3: CASSLRPSSGSTIYF
DNA: TGTGCCAGCAGTTTGCGACCTTCGTCGGGAAGCACCATATATTTT
size: -
D: -
J: TRBJ1-3
V: TRBV28

CDR3: CASLADRGNGNTIYF
DNA: TGTGCCAGTCTCGCCGACAGGGGGAATGGAAACACCATATATTTT
size: -
D: TRBD1
J: TRBJ1-3
V: TRBV19

CDR3: CASSLRGTGDSPLHF
DNA: TGTGCCAGCAGCTTGCGAGGGACTGGGGATTCACCCCTCCACTTT
size: -
D: -
J: TRBJ1-6
V: TRBV11-1

CDR3: CASSLNPGRGTQYF
DNA: TGTGCCAGCAGTTTAAACCCGGGGAGGGGGACCCAGTACTTC
size: -
D: TRBD2
J: TRBJ2-5
V: TRBV27

CDR3: CASSPGLASGRRDEQFF
DNA: TGTGCCAGCAGCCCCGGCCTGGCTAGCGGGAGAAGAGATGAGCAGTTCTTC
size: -
D: TRBD2
J: TRBJ2-1
V: TRBV13

CDR3: CSVQITGLQGAFF
DNA: TGCAGCGTTCAAATCACAGGGCTCCAAGGAGCTTTCTTT
size: -
D: -
J: TRBJ1-1
V: TRBV29-1

CDR3: CASSYPGRRSSGNTIYF
DNA: TGTGCCAGCAGTTACCCCGGGAGGCGAAGTTCTGGAAACACCATATATTTT
size: -
D: -
J: TRBJ1-3
V: TRBV6-2/TRBV6-3

CDR3: CASSEFITAGKIYNEQFF
DNA: TGTGCCAGCAGTGAATTTATTACGGCGGGAAAGATATACAATGAGCAGTTCTTC
size: -
D: -
J: TRBJ2-1
V: TRBV25-1

CDR3: CASSPLAEGPSYNEQFF
DNA: TGTGCCAGCAGCCCTCTAGCGGAGGGACCCTCCTACAATGAGCAGTTCTTC
size: -
D: TRBD2
J: TRBJ2-1
V: TRBV27

CDR3: CASSLPRGGQFF
DNA: TGTGCCAGCAGCTTGCCCCGGGGAGGGCAGTTCTTC
size: -
D: -
J: TRBJ2-1
V: TRBV5-5

CDR3: CAITSGTIGGYTF
DNA: TGTGCCATCACTAGCGGGACCATTGGGGGCTACACCTTC
size: -
D: -
J: TRBJ1-2
V: TRBV10-3

CDR3: CASSPWDQPQHF
DNA: TGTGCCAGCAGTCCGTGGGATCAGCCCCAGCATTTT
size: once
D: -
J: TRBJ1-5
V: TRBV12-3/TRBV12-4

CDR3: CASSQGPEDSYNEQFF
DNA: TGTGCCAGCAGCCAGGGTCCAGAGGACTCCTACAATGAGCAGTTCTTC
size: -
D: -
J: TRBJ2-1
V: TRBV4-2

CDR3: CASSRRGQPNTEAFF
DNA: TGTGCCAGCAGCCGGAGGGGACAGCCGAACACTGAAGCTTTCTTT
size: -
D: TRBD1
J: TRBJ1-1
V: TRBV4-2

CDR3: CASSPLPDTEAFF
DNA: TGTGCCAGCTCACCGCTCCCGGACACTGAAGCTTTCTTT
size: few
D: -
J: TRBJ1-1
V: TRBV18

CDR3: CASSPRIAEYNEQFF
DNA: TGTGCCAGCAGCCCCCGGATAGCGGAATACAATGAGCAGTTCTTC
size: -
D: -
J: TRBJ2-1
V: TRBV5-4

CDR3: CASSLERTGVDIQYF
DNA: TGTGCCAGCAGCTTAGAGCGGACAGGGGTGGACATTCAGTACTTC
size: -
D: TRBD1
J: TRBJ2-4
V: TRBV11-2

CDR3: CASSIGGNNEQFF
DNA: TGTGCCAGTAGTATAGGGGGAAACAATGAGCAGTTCTTC
size: -
D: -
J: TRBJ2-1
V: TRBV19

CDR3: CASSLQGSSYEQYF
DNA: TGTGCCAGCTCATTGCAGGGAAGCTCCTACGAGCAGTACTTC
size: -
D: -
J: TRBJ2-7
V: TRBV18

CDR3: CASRRAPLAVGALNEQFF
DNA: TGTGCCAGCAGGCGGGCCCCCCTGGCAGTCGGTGCTCTCAATGAGCAGTTCTTC
size: once
D: -
J: TRBJ2-1
V: TRBV5-4

CDR3: CASSSLGREQFF
DNA: TGTGCCAGCAGCTCCCTAGGAAGGGAGCAGTTCTTC
size: -
D: -
J: TRBJ2-1
V: TRBV11-2